The source of this T cell receptor beta chain is a study of PD-1 blockade in classical Hodgkin lymphoma. The V and J ends lost 2 bases and 5 bases, in that order; junction bases with no gene match: 1. Germline values: CDR1 KGHSH, CDR2 LQKENI. CDR3 length: 14 residues. Whole-study findings and limits: It was reported that newly diagnosed patients had less baseline TCR diversity than healthy donors. By C4D1 there was a significant rise in CD4+ TCR diversity but not in CD8+ TCR diversity. Newly diagnosed and completely responding patients shared comparable baseline diversity.

TCRdb keeps only in-frame clones here, not all; method: immunoSEQ multiplex PCR. The table lists 90,000 to 100,000 clones, just under 95% of them singletons. With respect to this clone: Its antigen is not identified. Different DNA sequences within this sample yield the same CDR3.

Brentuximab vedotin exposure varied among the patients, all of whom had relapsed after autologous stem cell transplantation. The receptor comes from a human donor with classical Hodgkin lymphoma. This sample comprised peripheral blood mononuclear cells (PBMCs), obtained at baseline. This chain uses TRBV18 with TRBJ1-4; 8 bases are a match to TRBD1. The CDR3 loop reads CASSPGQGNEKLFF. CDR3 coding DNA: TGTGCCAGCTCACCAGGACAGGGAAATGAAAAACTGTTTTTT.